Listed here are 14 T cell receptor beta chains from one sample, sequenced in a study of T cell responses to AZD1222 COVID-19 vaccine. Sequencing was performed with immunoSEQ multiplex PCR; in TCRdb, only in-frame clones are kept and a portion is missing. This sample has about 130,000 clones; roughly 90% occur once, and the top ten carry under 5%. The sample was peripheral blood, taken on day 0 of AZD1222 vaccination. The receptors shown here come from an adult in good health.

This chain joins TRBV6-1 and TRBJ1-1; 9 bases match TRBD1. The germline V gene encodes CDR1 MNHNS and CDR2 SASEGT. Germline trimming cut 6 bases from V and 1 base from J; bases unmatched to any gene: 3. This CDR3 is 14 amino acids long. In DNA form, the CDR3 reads TGTGCCAGCAGGAGGGGACAGGGGAACACTGAAGCTTTCTTT. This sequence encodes CASRRGQGNTEAFF.

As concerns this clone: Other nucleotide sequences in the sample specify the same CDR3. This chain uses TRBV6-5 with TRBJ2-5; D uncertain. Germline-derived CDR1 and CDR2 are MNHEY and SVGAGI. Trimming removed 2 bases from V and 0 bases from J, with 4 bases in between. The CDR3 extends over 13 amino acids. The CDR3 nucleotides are TGTGCCAGCAGTTACGCGTACCAAGAGACCCAGTACTTC. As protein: CASSYAYQETQYF.

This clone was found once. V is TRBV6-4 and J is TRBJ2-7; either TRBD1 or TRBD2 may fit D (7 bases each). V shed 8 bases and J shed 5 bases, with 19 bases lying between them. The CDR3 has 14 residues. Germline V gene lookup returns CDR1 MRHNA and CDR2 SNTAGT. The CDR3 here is CASGPPRGGHEQYF. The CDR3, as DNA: TGTGCCAGCGGTCCCCCCAGGGGGGGGCACGAGCAGTACTTC.

The CDR3 nucleotides are TGTGCCAGCAGCGATAGCGGGGGGGCCACAGATACGCAGTATTTT. Residues: CASSDSGGATDTQYF. This chain links TRBV4-2 with TRBJ2-3, with 11 bases lining up with TRBD2. V lost 5 bases to trimming and J lost 2 bases; unmatched junction nucleotides: 3. Looked up from germline, CDR1 is LGHNA and CDR2 is YNFKEQ. The CDR3 has 15 amino acids.

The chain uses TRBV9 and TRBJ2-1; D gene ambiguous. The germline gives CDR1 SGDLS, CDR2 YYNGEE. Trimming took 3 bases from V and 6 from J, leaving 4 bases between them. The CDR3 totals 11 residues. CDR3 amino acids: CASSDLNEQFF. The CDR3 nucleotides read TGTGCCAGCAGCGATCTCAATGAGCAGTTCTTC.

The CDR3 DNA is TGTGCCAGCTCCATGGGTTATGGCGGGGAGCTGTTTTTT. It encodes CASSMGYGGELFF. The J gene is TRBJ2-2, the V gene TRBV9; D ambiguous. CDR3 length equals 13 residues. V dropped 7 bases and J dropped 7 bases, with 14 bases sitting between them. Germline lookup yields CDR1 SGDLS and CDR2 YYNGEE.

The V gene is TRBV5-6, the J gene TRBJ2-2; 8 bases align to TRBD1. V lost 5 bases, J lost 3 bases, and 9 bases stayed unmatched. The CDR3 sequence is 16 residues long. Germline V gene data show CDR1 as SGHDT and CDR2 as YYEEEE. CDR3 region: CASRDRDRRYTGELFF. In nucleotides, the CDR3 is TGTGCCAGCAGGGACCGGGACAGGAGATACACCGGGGAGCTGTTTTTT.

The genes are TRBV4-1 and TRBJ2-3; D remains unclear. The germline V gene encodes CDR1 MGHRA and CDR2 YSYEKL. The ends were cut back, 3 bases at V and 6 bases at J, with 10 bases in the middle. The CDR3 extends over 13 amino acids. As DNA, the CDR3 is TGCGCCAGCAGCCACCCAATGGGGGATACGCAGTATTTT. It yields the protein CASSHPMGDTQYF.

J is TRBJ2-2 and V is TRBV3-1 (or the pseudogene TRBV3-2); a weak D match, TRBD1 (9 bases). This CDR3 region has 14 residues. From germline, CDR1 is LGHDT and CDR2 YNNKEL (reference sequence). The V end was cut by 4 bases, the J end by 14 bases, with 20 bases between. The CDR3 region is CASSPRDRAGGLFF. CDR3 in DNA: TGTGCCAGCAGCCCACGGGACAGGGCGGGAGGACTGTTTTTT.

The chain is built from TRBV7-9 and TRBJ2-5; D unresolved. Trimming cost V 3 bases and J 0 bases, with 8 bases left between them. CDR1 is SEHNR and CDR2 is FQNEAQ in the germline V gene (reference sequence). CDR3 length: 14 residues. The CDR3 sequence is CASSFRTDQETQYF. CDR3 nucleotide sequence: TGTGCCAGCAGCTTTAGGACGGACCAAGAGACCCAGTACTTC.

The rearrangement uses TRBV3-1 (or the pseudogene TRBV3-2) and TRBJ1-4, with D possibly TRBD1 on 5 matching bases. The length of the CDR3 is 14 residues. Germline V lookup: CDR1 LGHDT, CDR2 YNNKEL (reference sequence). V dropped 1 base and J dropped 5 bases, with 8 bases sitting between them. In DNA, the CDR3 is TGTGCCAGCAGCCAAGGGCCAGGGAATGAAAAACTGTTTTTT. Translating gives CASSQGPGNEKLFF.

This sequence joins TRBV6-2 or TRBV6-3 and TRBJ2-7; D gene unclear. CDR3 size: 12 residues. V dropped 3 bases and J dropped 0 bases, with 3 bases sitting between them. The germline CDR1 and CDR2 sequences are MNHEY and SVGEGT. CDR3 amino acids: CASSYPSYEQYF. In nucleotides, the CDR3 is TGTGCCAGCAGTTATCCCTCCTACGAGCAGTACTTC.

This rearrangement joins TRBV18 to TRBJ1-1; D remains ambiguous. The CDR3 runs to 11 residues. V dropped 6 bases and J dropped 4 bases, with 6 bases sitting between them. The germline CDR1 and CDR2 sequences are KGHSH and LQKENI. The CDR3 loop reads CASSSPTEAFF. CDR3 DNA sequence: TGTGCCAGCTCCTCTCCCACTGAAGCTTTCTTT.

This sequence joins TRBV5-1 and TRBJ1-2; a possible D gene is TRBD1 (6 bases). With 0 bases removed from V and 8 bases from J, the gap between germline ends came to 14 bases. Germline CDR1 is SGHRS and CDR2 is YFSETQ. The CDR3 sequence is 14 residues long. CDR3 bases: TGCGCCAGCAGCTTGGCCGGGGGGCCGGAGGGCTACACCTTC. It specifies CASSLAGGPEGYTF.